Given below is one T cell receptor beta chain in context. The study ran its PCR with 60 Vbeta and 13 Jbeta primers. The method was immunoSEQ multiplex PCR; TCRdb's version includes in-frame clones alone and lacks a portion of them. The sample includes 18,000 or so clones, 60% to 80% seen only once; the top ten take 3% to 4.5%. The data originate from a study of cytomegalovirus exposure and HLA in healthy donors. This clonotype originated in a young man in good health and CMV-seronegative. Sequenced material: PBMCs.

This CDR3 is CSVEERGSYNEQFF. For the CDR3, the DNA is TGCAGCGTTGAAGAGCGGGGCTCCTACAATGAGCAGTTCTTC. This chain connects TRBV29-1 to TRBJ2-1, with D possibly matching TRBD2 (6 bases). CDR1 is SQVTM, CDR2 ANQGSEA, per germline. Trimming stripped 0 bases from V and 0 bases from J, with 6 bases between. CDR3 size: 14 residues.